This TCR beta chain was observed in a study of PD-1 blockade in mismatch repair-deficient tumors. The wider study: Patients had approximately 11 mismatch repair-deficient cancer types, all previously treated and progressing.

PCR or immunohistochemistry showed mismatch repair deficiency in every enrolled patient. TCR sequencing covered a few patients who responded to pembrolizumab. On this clone itself: What it binds is unknown.

The CDR3 consists of 15 residues. Per the germline V gene, CDR1 is WSHSY and CDR2 is SAAADI. V lost 9 bases to trimming and J lost 4 bases; unmatched junction nucleotides: 12. Study-level points and caveats: After pembrolizumab, tumor-resident clones rose rapidly, then generally contracted before radiologic responses.

Sequencing used immunoSEQ multiplex PCR; TCRdb keeps in-frame clones, though not all of them. Here the sample spans tens of thousands of clones, around 84% being singletons. This sequence originates from an adult with mismatch repair-deficient cancer. Source: PBMCs, taken before pembrolizumab treatment. This rearrangement joins TRBV10-2 to TRBJ1-1, with TRBD1 matching 9 bases. The CDR3 bases are TGCGCCAGTCTCGCCCGGGACAGGGTCGGCACTGAAGCTTTCTTT. Its translation: CASLARDRVGTEAFF.